Listed below are T cell receptor beta chains from one sample, sequenced in a study of metastatic and nonmetastatic thyroid tumors. From the PCR reads, TCRdb re-called clones with MiXCR. This sample carries 21,000 or so clones, approximately 14% of them seen once, and the ten largest clones take about a fifth. Material for sequencing was blood. These receptor sequences come from a female donor with papillary thyroid cancer or a benign thyroid nodule (not recorded which). Some clones in this sample may be carry-over from other donors' samples. Both conserved end residues are part of each CDR3. The order of the fields is J gene, clone size, D gene, V gene, CDR3 protein, CDR3 DNA. The D gene is left open where the match is weak. Part of the rows lack a size; the others show once, few, many or a class for expanded clones.

j_call: TRBJ1-1
clone_size: many
d_call: .
v_call: TRBV20-1
cdr3_aa: CSASRGNTEAFF
cdr3_nt: TGCAGTGCTAGTAGGGGGAACACTGAAGCTTTCTTT

j_call: TRBJ2-3
clone_size: many
d_call: TRBD2
v_call: TRBV11-2
cdr3_aa: CASSRRERGGRDTQYF
cdr3_nt: TGTGCCAGCAGCCGCCGGGAGCGGGGGGGCAGGGATACGCAGTATTTT

j_call: TRBJ2-5
clone_size: many
d_call: .
v_call: TRBV6-1
cdr3_aa: CATMKAYQETQYF
cdr3_nt: TGTGCCACAATGAAGGCCTACCAAGAGACCCAGTACTTC

j_call: TRBJ1-2
clone_size: many
d_call: .
v_call: TRBV5-5
cdr3_aa: CASSLAGTYGYTF
cdr3_nt: TGTGCCAGCAGCTTGGCAGGGACCTATGGCTACACCTTC

j_call: TRBJ1-1
clone_size: many
d_call: .
v_call: TRBV7-9
cdr3_aa: CASSFGTNTEAFF
cdr3_nt: TGTGCCAGCAGCTTTGGGACTAACACTGAAGCTTTCTTT

j_call: TRBJ1-2
clone_size: many
d_call: TRBD1
v_call: TRBV7-8
cdr3_aa: CASSQSGQIFDGYTF
cdr3_nt: TGTGCCAGCAGCCAATCGGGACAGATTTTCGATGGCTACACCTTC

j_call: TRBJ1-5
clone_size: once
d_call: .
v_call: TRBV20-1
cdr3_aa: CSAGQRWTQPQHF
cdr3_nt: TGCAGTGCAGGACAGCGTTGGACCCAGCCCCAGCATTTT

j_call: TRBJ2-7
clone_size: many
d_call: .
v_call: TRBV7-7
cdr3_aa: CASSPRAGNEQYF
cdr3_nt: TGTGCCAGCAGCCCCCGGGCCGGAAACGAGCAGTACTTC

j_call: TRBJ2-3
clone_size: .
d_call: TRBD2
v_call: TRBV7-3
cdr3_aa: CASSSFGTSGSNTQYF
cdr3_nt: TGTGCCAGCAGCTCCTTCGGGACTAGTGGTTCAAATACGCAGTATTTT

j_call: TRBJ2-5
clone_size: few
d_call: TRBD2
v_call: TRBV19
cdr3_aa: CASRRPGTSGETQYF
cdr3_nt: TGTGCCAGTAGGCGCCCTGGGACTAGTGGGGAGACCCAGTACTTC

j_call: TRBJ1-1
clone_size: many
d_call: .
v_call: TRBV30
cdr3_aa: CAWSWGRGTEAFF
cdr3_nt: TGTGCCTGGAGTTGGGGGCGCGGGACTGAAGCTTTCTTT

j_call: TRBJ2-7
clone_size: once
d_call: TRBD2
v_call: TRBV5-1
cdr3_aa: CASSLGTSNEQYF
cdr3_nt: TGCGCCAGCAGCTTAGGGACTAGCAACGAGCAGTACTTC

j_call: TRBJ1-2
clone_size: medium-sized
d_call: .
v_call: TRBV6-1
cdr3_aa: CASRVSLLNYGYTF
cdr3_nt: TGTGCCAGCAGAGTCAGCCTTTTAAACTATGGCTACACCTTC

j_call: TRBJ2-7
clone_size: .
d_call: TRBD1
v_call: TRBV11-3
cdr3_aa: CASISTQGSGEQYF
cdr3_nt: TGTGCCAGCATCTCAACACAGGGGTCTGGGGAGCAGTACTTC